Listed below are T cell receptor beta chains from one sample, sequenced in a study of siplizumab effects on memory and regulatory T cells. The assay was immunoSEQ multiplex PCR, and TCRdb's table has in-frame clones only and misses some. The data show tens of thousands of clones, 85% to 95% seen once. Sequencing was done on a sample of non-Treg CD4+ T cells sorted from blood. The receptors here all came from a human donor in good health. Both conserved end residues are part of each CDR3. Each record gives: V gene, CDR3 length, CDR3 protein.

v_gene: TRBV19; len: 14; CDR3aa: CASSMRGPAGELFF
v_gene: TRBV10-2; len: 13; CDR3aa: CASSVDRGYGYTF
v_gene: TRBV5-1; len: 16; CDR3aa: CASSTASGRAIDIQYF
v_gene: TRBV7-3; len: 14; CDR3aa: CASSPGGWEETQYF
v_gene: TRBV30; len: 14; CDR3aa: CAWRGPGERNTIYF
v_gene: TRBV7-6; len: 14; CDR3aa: CASSLRGTGNTIYF
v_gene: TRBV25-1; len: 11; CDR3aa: CASSESLGYTF
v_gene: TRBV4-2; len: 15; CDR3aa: CASSQAPVGNQPQHF
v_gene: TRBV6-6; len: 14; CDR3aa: CASSYIAVTETQYF
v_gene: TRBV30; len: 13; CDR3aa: CAWSPHWNTEAFF
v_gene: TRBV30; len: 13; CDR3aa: CAWSDWGGNTIYF
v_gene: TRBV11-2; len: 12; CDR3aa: CASSLDRSEAFF
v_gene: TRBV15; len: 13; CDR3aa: CATSIPPSDEQFF
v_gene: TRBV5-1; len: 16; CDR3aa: CASSLEVLTMNTEAFF
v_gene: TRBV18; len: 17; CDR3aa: CASSPFGTGGNNQPQHF
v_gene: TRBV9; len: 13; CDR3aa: CASSVVAGTEAFF
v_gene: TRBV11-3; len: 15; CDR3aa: CASSLPRRTNYGYTF
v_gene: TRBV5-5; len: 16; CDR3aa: CASSLAGGLVGNTIYF
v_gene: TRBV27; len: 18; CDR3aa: CASSLKTSRAGYNSPLHF
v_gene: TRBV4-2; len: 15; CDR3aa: CASSQDALGGYEQYF
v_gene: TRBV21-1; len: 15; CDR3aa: CASPGLAGNQETQYF
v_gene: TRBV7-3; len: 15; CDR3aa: CASSSGQGHNSPLHF
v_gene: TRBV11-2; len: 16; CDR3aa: CASSLTDKAPGNTIYF
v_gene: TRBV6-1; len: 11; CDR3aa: CASRTRGTQYF
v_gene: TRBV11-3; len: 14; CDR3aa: CASRTHAGGLEQYF
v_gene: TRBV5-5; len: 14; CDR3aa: CASSPGQVSYEQYF
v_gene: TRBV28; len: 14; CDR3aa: CASSRTGPSYEQYF
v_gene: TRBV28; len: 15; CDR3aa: CASSTGTDPLYGYTF
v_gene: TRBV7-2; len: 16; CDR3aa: CASSLAVGSSYNEQFF
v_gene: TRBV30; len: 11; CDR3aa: CACNRAYEQFF
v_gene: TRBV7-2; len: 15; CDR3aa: CASRTTSGPAYEQYF
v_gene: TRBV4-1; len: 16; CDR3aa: CASSPTPGLAEETQYF
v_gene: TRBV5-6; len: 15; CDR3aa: CASSLPLAGTGELFF
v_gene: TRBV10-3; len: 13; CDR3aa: CAISEQTGKGYTF
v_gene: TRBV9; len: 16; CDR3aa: CASTPAGTSTYNEQFF
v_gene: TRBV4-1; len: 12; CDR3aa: CASSRDSYGYTF
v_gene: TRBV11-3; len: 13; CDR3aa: CASSDGASYEQYF
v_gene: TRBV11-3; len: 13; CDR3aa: CASRRGGYGELFF
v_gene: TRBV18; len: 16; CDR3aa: CASSSEPGGAGAIQYF
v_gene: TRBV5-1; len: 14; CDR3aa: CASSLEAVNEKLFF